This T cell receptor (beta chain) was sequenced for a study of blood T cell repertoires in COVID-19. Study details: The origin of the acute and convalescent COVID-19 samples was the United States, Italy and Spain. T cells, B-cell-depleted T cells, or PBMCs provided the cDNA or gDNA that served as material.

The CDR3 consists of 15 residues. Germline CDR1 is SGHKS and CDR2 is YYEKEE (reference sequence). The germline V and J ends were trimmed by 4 bases and 5 bases, with 18 bases remaining between them. How the authors handled the data: Nucleated cell counts were estimated from reference gene primer amplification. Clones were read by immunoSEQ multiplex PCR, and TCRdb kept only the in-frame ones, dropping some. V, J and clone size derive from that table, while D and trimming were established from the DNA sequence. This sample has approximately 190,000 clones, with 82% found just once. V and J are TRBV5-5 and TRBJ1-2; D gene unclear. The sample was peripheral blood. The sequence derives from an older woman with COVID-19, enrolled during active disease. The CDR3: CASSPAMTGGYGYTF. CDR3 nucleotides: TGTGCCAGCAGCCCAGCAATGACGGGTGGATATGGCTACACCTTC.